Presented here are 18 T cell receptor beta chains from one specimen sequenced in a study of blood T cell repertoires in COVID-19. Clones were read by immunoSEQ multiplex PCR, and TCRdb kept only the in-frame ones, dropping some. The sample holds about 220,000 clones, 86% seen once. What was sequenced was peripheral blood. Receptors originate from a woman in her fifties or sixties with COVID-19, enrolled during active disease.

In DNA, the CDR3 is TGTGCCAGCAGCTACTGGACAGGCACAGATACGCAGTATTTT. It yields the protein CASSYWTGTDTQYF. V usage is TRBV28 and J usage is TRBJ2-3; tentative D call: TRBD1 (6 bases). The germline gives CDR1 MDHEN, CDR2 SYDVKM. The length of the CDR3 is 14 residues. V lost 6 bases to trimming and J lost 1 base, with 11 bases between them.

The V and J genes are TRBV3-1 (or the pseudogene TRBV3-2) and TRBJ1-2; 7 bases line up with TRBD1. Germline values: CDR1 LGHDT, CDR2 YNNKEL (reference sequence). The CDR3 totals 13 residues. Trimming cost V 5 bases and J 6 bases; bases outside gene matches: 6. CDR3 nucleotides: TGTGCCAGCAGCTCGGGACAGTCAGATGGCTACACCTTC. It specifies CASSSGQSDGYTF.

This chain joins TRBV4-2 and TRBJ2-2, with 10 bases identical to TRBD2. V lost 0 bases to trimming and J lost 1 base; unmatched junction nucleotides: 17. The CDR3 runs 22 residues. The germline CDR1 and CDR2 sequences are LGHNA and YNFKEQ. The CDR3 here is CASSQDPAGSGVAGGNTGELFF. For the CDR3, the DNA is TGTGCCAGCAGCCAAGACCCCGCAGGGTCAGGGGTAGCGGGGGGGAACACCGGGGAGCTGTTTTTT.

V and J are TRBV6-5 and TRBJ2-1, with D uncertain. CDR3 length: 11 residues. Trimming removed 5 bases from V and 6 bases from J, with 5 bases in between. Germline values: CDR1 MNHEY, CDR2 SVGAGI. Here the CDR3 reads CASSPGNEQFF. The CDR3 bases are TGTGCCAGCAGTCCGGGCAATGAGCAGTTCTTC.

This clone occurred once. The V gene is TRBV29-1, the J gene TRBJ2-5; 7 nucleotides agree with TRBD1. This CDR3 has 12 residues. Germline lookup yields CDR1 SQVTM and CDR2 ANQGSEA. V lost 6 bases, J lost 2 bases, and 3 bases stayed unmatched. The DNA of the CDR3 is TGCAGCGTATGGGACAGTCAAGAGACCCAGTACTTC. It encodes CSVWDSQETQYF.

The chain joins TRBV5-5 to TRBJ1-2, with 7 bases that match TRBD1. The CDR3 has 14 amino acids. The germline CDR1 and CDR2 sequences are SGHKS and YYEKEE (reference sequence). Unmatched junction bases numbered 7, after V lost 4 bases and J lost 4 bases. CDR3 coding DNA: TGTGCCAGCAGCCAGGACGACAGGGTCTATGGCTACACCTTC. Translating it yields CASSQDDRVYGYTF.

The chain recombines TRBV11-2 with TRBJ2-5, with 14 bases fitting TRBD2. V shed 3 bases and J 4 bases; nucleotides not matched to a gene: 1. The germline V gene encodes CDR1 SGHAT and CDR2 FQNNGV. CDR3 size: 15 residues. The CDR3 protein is CASSFGTSGGETQYF. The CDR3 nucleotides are TGTGCCAGCAGCTTCGGGACTAGCGGGGGAGAGACCCAGTACTTC.

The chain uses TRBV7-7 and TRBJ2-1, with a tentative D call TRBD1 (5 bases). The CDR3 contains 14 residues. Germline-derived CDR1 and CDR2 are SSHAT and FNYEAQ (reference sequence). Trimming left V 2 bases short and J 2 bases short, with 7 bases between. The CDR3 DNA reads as TGTGCCAGCAGCTTAAACAGGCCCTACAATGAGCAGTTCTTC. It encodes CASSLNRPYNEQFF. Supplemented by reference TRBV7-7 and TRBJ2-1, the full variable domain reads GAGVSQSPRYKVTKRGQDVTLRCDPISSHATLYWYQQALGQGPEFLTYFNYEAQPDKSGLPSDRFSAERPEGSISTLTIQRTEQRDSAMYRCASSLNRPYNEQFFGPGTRLTVL.

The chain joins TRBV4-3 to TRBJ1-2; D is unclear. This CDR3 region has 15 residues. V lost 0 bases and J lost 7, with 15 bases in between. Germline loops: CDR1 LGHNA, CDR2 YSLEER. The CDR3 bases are TGCGCCAGCAGCCAAGACCGGGGTGTGGTAGGTGGCTACACCTTC. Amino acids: CASSQDRGVVGGYTF.

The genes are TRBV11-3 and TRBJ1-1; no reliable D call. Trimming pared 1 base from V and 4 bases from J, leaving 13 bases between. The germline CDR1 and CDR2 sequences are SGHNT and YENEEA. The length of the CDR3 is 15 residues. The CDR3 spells CASSLGFGEVTEAFF. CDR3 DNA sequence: TGTGCCAGCAGCTTAGGTTTCGGGGAGGTCACTGAAGCTTTCTTT.

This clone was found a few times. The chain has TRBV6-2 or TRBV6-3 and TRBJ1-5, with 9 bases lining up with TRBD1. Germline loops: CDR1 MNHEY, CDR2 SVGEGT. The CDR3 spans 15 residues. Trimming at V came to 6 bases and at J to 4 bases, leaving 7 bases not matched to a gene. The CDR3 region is CASSSGTGLNQPQHF. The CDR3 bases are TGTGCCAGCAGCTCCGGGACAGGGTTAAATCAGCCCCAGCATTTT.

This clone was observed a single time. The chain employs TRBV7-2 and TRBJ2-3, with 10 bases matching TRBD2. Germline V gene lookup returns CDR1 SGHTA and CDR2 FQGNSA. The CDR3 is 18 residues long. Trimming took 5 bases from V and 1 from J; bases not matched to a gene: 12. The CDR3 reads CASSRYGAGGLGTDTQYF. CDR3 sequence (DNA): TGTGCCAGCAGCCGGTACGGAGCGGGGGGGTTAGGCACAGATACGCAGTATTTT.

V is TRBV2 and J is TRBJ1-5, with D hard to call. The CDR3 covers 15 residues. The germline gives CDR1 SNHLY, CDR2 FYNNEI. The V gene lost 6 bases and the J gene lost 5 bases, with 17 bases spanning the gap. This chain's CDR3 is CASRKNSDFDQPQHF. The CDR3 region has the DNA TGTGCCAGCAGAAAAAACTCGGACTTCGATCAGCCCCAGCATTTT.

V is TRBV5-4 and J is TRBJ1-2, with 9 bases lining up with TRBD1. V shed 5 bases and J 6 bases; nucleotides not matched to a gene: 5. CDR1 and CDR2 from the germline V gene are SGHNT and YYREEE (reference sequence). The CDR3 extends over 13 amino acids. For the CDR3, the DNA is TGTGCCAGCAGTCGGGACAGGGTCGATGGCTACACCTTC. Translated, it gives CASSRDRVDGYTF.

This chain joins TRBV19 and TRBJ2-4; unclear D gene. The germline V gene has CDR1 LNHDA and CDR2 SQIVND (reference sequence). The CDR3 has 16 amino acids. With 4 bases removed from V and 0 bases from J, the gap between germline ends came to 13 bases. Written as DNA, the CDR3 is TGTGCCAGTAGTAATGAGGCAGAACTAGCCAAAAACATTCAGTACTTC. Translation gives CASSNEAELAKNIQYF.

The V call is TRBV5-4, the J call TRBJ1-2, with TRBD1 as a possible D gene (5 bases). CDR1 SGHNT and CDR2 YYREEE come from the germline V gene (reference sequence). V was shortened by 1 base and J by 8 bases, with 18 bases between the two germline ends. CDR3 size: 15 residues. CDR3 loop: CASSLSGTTTWGYTF. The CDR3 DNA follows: TGTGCCAGCAGCTTGTCCGGGACTACGACGTGGGGCTACACCTTC.

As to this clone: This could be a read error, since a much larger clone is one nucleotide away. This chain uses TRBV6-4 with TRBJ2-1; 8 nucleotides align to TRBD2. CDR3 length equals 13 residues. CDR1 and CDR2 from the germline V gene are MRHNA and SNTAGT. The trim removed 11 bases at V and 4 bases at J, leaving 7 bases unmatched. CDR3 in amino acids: CAAGRGAYNEQFF. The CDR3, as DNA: TGTGCCGCGGGGCGGGGGGCTTACAATGAGCAGTTCTTC.

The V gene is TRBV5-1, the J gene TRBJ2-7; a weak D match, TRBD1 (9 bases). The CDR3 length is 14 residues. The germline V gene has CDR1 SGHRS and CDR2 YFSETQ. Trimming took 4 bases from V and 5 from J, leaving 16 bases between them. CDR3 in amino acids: CASSVAGTGNEQYF. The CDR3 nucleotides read TGCGCCAGCAGCGTAGCGGGGACAGGGAACGAGCAGTACTTC.